These 24 T cell receptor beta chains came from one sample sequenced in a study of blood T cells in healthy people across ages. Through a sample-barcoded 5' primer and a J-beta primer mix, a second PCR was run for about 6 to 11 cycles. Each CDR3 protein gets one entry after TCRdb re-called the 5' RACE reads with MiXCR. The repertoire has nearly 800,000 distinct CDR3 sequences, more than 55% of them found once; the top ten carry roughly 24%. Sequenced input: blood. The source is a man aged 35-49 years in good health.

This clonotype occurred a few times. The rearrangement joins TRBV6-5 to TRBJ2-1; 7 bases line up with TRBD2. Unmatched junction bases numbered 6, after V lost 5 bases and J lost 5 bases. The CDR3 is made up of 14 amino acids. CDR1 and CDR2 from the germline V gene are MNHEY and SVGAGI. CDR3 sequence: CASSRDYTHNEQFF. The CDR3 coding sequence is TGTGCCAGCAGTCGGGACTACACCCACAATGAGCAGTTCTTC.

V and J are TRBV20-1 and TRBJ2-7; D perhaps matches TRBD1 (5 bases). V dropped 6 bases and J dropped 4 bases, with 19 bases sitting between them. The CDR3 spans 14 residues. The V gene's germline CDR1 is DFQATT and CDR2 SNEGSKA (reference sequence). The CDR3 loop is CSAPKSGYSYEQYF. Here the CDR3 DNA reads TGCAGTGCCCCAAAATCAGGGTATTCGTACGAGCAGTACTTC.

CDR3 nucleotide sequence: TGTGCCAGCAGCCATGGAGCGGGGTCCTACGAGCAGTACTTC. It yields the protein CASSHGAGSYEQYF. The rearrangement uses TRBV14 and TRBJ2-7; 7 nucleotides align to TRBD2. The CDR3 loop spans 14 amino acids. Germline V gene sequence: CDR1 SGHDN, CDR2 FVKESK. The V gene end was trimmed by 3 bases and the J gene end by 1 base; junction bases not matched to a gene: 3.

The V gene is TRBV6-1, the J gene TRBJ2-5; 8 bases match TRBD2. Germline-derived CDR1 and CDR2 are MNHNS and SASEGT. The length of the CDR3 is 14 residues. V lost 6 bases to trimming and J lost 4 bases; unmatched junction nucleotides: 7. The CDR3 loop is CASSQIAGLETQYF. For the CDR3, the DNA is TGTGCCAGCAGCCAGATAGCGGGACTAGAGACCCAGTACTTC.

This clonotype occurred a few times. The chain recombines TRBV20-1 with TRBJ2-3; possibly TRBD2 for D (6 bases). CDR1 is DFQATT and CDR2 is SNEGSKA in the germline V gene (reference sequence). With 3 bases removed from V and 2 bases from J, the gap between germline ends came to 18 bases. The CDR3 spans 16 residues. The CDR3 spells CSASDILGLLTDTQYF. CDR3 sequence (DNA): TGCAGTGCTAGTGATATACTGGGACTGCTCACAGATACGCAGTATTTT.

The chain links TRBV4-1 to TRBJ2-7; 10 nucleotides align to TRBD2. Germline-derived CDR1 and CDR2 are MGHRA and YSYEKL. CDR3 length equals 21 residues. Germline trimming cut 0 bases from V and 0 bases from J; bases unmatched to any gene: 17. CDR3 sequence reads: CASSQDLQRGGFFLSSYEQYF. CDR3 sequence (DNA): TGCGCCAGCAGCCAAGATCTCCAGCGGGGGGGATTCTTTCTTAGCTCCTACGAGCAGTACTTC.

V usage is TRBV9 and J usage is TRBJ1-4; D may be TRBD1 (6 bases). The V gene lost 1 base and the J gene lost 7 bases, with 17 bases spanning the gap. The CDR3 has 16 residues. Germline V lookup: CDR1 SGDLS, CDR2 YYNGEE. CDR3 bases: TGTGCCAGCAGCGTAACCCTACAGGGAAGTTCTGAAAAACTGTTTTTT. Encoded protein: CASSVTLQGSSEKLFF.

This clonotype was counted between two and nine times. V is TRBV29-1 and J is TRBJ2-7; D call uncertain. This CDR3 is 14 amino acids long. The ends were cut back, 7 bases at V and 0 bases at J, with 16 bases in the middle. Germline V gene lookup returns CDR1 SQVTM and CDR2 ANQGSEA. CDR3 sequence reads: CSARRGPSSYEQYF. In nucleotides, the CDR3 is TGCAGCGCTCGCCGAGGACCGAGCTCCTACGAGCAGTACTTC.

In this sample, this clonotype turned up a few times. The V call is TRBV24-1, the J call TRBJ2-1; 9 nucleotides match TRBD2. CDR1 is KGHDR and CDR2 is SFDVKD in the germline V gene. V gave up 4 bases and J gave up 5 bases; unmatched junction bases: 8. The CDR3 contains 16 residues. CDR3 nucleotides: TGTGCCACCAGTGAGCTCTCTAGCGGGGCGGACAATGAGCAGTTCTTC. Protein sequence: CATSELSSGADNEQFF.

The chain joins TRBV5-6 to TRBJ2-5; TRBD2 is a possible D gene (5 bases). The CDR3 sequence is 14 residues long. CDR1 and CDR2 from the germline V gene are SGHDT and YYEEEE. The V end was cut by 1 base, the J end by 5 bases, with 12 bases between. The CDR3 DNA reads as TGTGCCAGCAGCTTGACGGGCAGAGGGGAGACCCAGTACTTC. Amino acid sequence: CASSLTGRGETQYF.

This sequence joins TRBV12-3 or TRBV12-4 and TRBJ2-3; perhaps D is TRBD1 or TRBD2 (5 bases each). With 2 bases removed from V and 5 bases from J, the gap between germline ends came to 11 bases. CDR3 length equals 14 residues. CDR3 sequence reads: CASSLWGFEDTQYF. The DNA for the CDR3 is TGTGCCAGCAGTTTATGGGGGTTTGAAGATACGCAGTATTTT.

The chain uses TRBV10-2 and TRBJ2-1; TRBD2 agrees at 7 bases. With 8 bases clipped from V and 3 bases from J, the junction kept 7 bases outside the gene matches. This CDR3 is 14 amino acids long. Germline CDR1 is WSHSY and CDR2 is SAAADI. The CDR3 DNA follows: TGCGCCAGCGGGAGAGCGGGAAGCTACAATGAGCAGTTCTTC. It encodes CASGRAGSYNEQFF.

This clonotype was seen more than once but under ten times. This chain links TRBV24-1 with TRBJ1-5; TRBD1 agrees at 7 bases. The CDR3 consists of 13 residues. V shed 10 bases, J shed 5 bases, and the junction held 7 bases outside the gene matches. Germline assignment: CDR1 KGHDR and CDR2 SFDVKD. CDR3 sequence (DNA): TGTGCCACGAGTAGGGGGCGAGATCAGCCCCAGCATTTT. Translation gives CATSRGRDQPQHF.

The chain has TRBV5-1 and TRBJ1-6; TRBD1 is a possible D gene (5 bases). The V and J ends lost 1 base and 0 bases respectively, with 11 bases between them. CDR1 SGHRS and CDR2 YFSETQ come from the germline V gene. The CDR3 loop spans 17 amino acids. CDR3 DNA sequence: TGCGCCAGCAGCTTGTGGGGACCGAGCTCCTATAATTCACCCCTCCACTTT. Its protein is CASSLWGPSSYNSPLHF.

V and J are TRBV6-2 or TRBV6-3 and TRBJ2-3; 8 bases match TRBD2. Trimming removed 7 bases from V and 6 bases from J; junction bases left unmatched: 12. From germline, CDR1 is MNHEY and CDR2 SVGEGT. This CDR3 comprises 15 residues. Here the CDR3 reads CASIRTGGRSDTQYF. DNA of the CDR3: TGTGCCAGCATTCGAACGGGGGGGAGATCTGATACGCAGTATTTT.

This clonotype was detected a few times. J is TRBJ2-4 and V is TRBV5-1; perhaps TRBD2 as D (6 bases). Trimming removed 4 bases from V and 1 base from J, with 9 bases in between. The CDR3 length is 14 residues. CDR1 and CDR2 from the germline V gene are SGHRS and YFSETQ. The CDR3, as DNA: TGCGCCAGCAGCCCCGGAGGGGCCAAAAACATTCAGTACTTC. The encoded protein is CASSPGGAKNIQYF.

This chain uses TRBV7-8 with TRBJ1-1, with D maybe TRBD1 (5 bases). Germline V gene lookup returns CDR1 SGHVS and CDR2 FQNEAQ. This CDR3 is 14 amino acids long. The germline V and J ends were trimmed by 7 bases and 1 base, with 13 bases remaining between them. This CDR3 reads CASTPPGRNTEAFF. The CDR3 DNA is TGTGCCAGCACCCCGCCAGGGAGGAACACTGAAGCTTTCTTT.

This chain joins TRBV14 and TRBJ2-3; D call uncertain. This CDR3 contains 13 residues. V gave up 10 bases and J gave up 2 bases, with 13 bases separating them. CDR1 SGHDN and CDR2 FVKESK come from the germline V gene. In DNA form, the CDR3 reads TGTGCCACCGCGACTCAATACACAGATACGCAGTATTTT. This gives the protein CATATQYTDTQYF.

The count of this clonotype is one. This chain joins TRBV28 and TRBJ1-2; D gene uncertain. Germline V CDR1 and CDR2: MDHEN, SYDVKM. CDR3 length: 11 residues. Trimming shortened V by 11 bases and J by 1 base, and 8 bases separated the two germline ends. CDR3 sequence reads: CAEQDNYGYTF. In DNA form, the CDR3 reads TGTGCCGAGCAGGATAACTATGGCTACACCTTC.

The J gene is TRBJ2-1, the V gene TRBV6-2 or TRBV6-3, with D unresolved. The V end lost 6 bases, the J end lost 5 bases, and 11 bases lay between the germline ends. The CDR3 is 13 residues long. Germline V gene data show CDR1 as MNHEY and CDR2 as SVGEGT. The CDR3 sequence: CASSQRFDNEQFF. The DNA for the CDR3 is TGTGCCAGCAGCCAAAGGTTTGACAATGAGCAGTTCTTC.

This chain links TRBV28 with TRBJ2-7, with 11 bases that match TRBD1. The germline V gene has CDR1 MDHEN and CDR2 SYDVKM. This CDR3 contains 13 residues. With V trimmed by 6 bases and J by 5 bases, 3 bases remained unmatched. CDR3 protein: CASRGQGVDEQYF. In DNA form, the CDR3 reads TGTGCCAGCAGGGGACAGGGGGTCGACGAGCAGTACTTC.

The rearrangement joins TRBV20-1 to TRBJ2-5; D not resolved. The CDR3 has 15 amino acids. V shed 2 bases and J shed 2 bases, with 15 bases lying between them. Germline CDR1 DFQATT, CDR2 SNEGSKA (reference sequence). The CDR3 DNA follows: TGCAGTGCTAGATGGCCCGTTGGCGTACAAGAGACCCAGTACTTC. Translated: CSARWPVGVQETQYF.

In regard to this clonotype: A read error may account for a junction end that differs from germline. The J gene is TRBJ2-7, the V gene TRBV6-4; D perhaps matches TRBD1 (5 bases). The CDR3 extends over 13 amino acids. CDR1 is MRHNA and CDR2 is SNTAGT in the germline V gene. This CDR3 reads CAPVNWGHDEQYF. The CDR3 region has the DNA TGCGCCCCGGTCAACTGGGGCCACGACGAGCAGTACTTC.

This clonotype was counted at least ten times. The gene calls are TRBV5-1 and TRBJ2-5, with a possible D match to TRBD2 (5 bases). From germline, CDR1 is SGHRS and CDR2 YFSETQ. The CDR3 has 13 residues. Trimming pared 0 bases from V and 4 bases from J, leaving 7 bases between. The CDR3 sequence is CASSLDRGETQYF. Written as DNA, the CDR3 is TGCGCCAGCAGCTTGGATCGGGGAGAGACCCAGTACTTC.